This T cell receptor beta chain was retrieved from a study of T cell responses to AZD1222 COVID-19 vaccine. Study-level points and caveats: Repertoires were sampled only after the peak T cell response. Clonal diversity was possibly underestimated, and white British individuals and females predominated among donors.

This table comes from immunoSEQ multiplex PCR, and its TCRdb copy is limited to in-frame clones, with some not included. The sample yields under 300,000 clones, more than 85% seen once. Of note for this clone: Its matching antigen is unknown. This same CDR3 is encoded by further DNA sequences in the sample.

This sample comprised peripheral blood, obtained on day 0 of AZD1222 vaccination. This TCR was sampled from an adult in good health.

CDR3 in DNA: TGTGCCAGCTCACCAGAGGGGGATACGCAGTATTTT. It encodes CASSPEGDTQYF. This chain connects TRBV18 to TRBJ2-3, with D perhaps being TRBD1 or TRBD2 (5 bases each). CDR3 size: 12 residues. Germline lookup yields CDR1 KGHSH and CDR2 LQKENI. V was pared by 2 bases and J by 6 bases, with 6 bases between.